This TCR beta chain was recovered during a study of control samples from healthy donors and cancer patients. CDR1 and CDR2 from the germline V gene are LGHDT and YNNKEL (reference sequence). There are 10 residues in the CDR3. Trimming shortened V by 7 bases and J by 4 bases, and 5 bases separated the two germline ends. Sequencing was performed with immunoSEQ multiplex PCR; in TCRdb, only in-frame clones are kept and a portion is missing. This table has 90,000 or so clones, about 86% appearing once. This receptor was obtained from a woman between 45 and 65 years old in good health. The sequenced sample was blood. The V gene is TRBV3-1 (or the pseudogene TRBV3-2), the J gene TRBJ2-7; D is unclear. The CDR3 protein is CASTNYEQYF. The CDR3 nucleotides are TGTGCCAGCACCAATTACGAGCAGTACTTC.